Described below is a single T cell receptor (beta chain) sequence and its context. The antigen remains unidentified. These data come from a study of immune cell composition in non-small cell lung cancer. Points from the study as a whole: Roughly 80% of squamous and about 30% of adenocarcinoma cases had tumour-associated clones >0.5%. Tumour-reactive clones were not shown to match dominant in vivo tumour clones. Adenocarcinomas with higher top tumour-associated clone frequency had more reactive TILs.

The table came from immunoSEQ multiplex PCR; TCRdb's copy has only in-frame clones and leaves some out. The sample consists of thousands of clones, around 85% of them appearing once. The germline gives CDR1 MDHEN, CDR2 SYDVKM. The ends lost 7 bases at V and 2 bases at J; junction bases unmatched: 9. The CDR3 is 15 residues long. This chain connects TRBV28 to TRBJ1-1, with 8 bases matching TRBD1. This receptor was identified in a human donor with non-small cell lung cancer. The sequenced material came from lung tumor tissue. DNA of the CDR3: TGTGCCAGCATCCCGGGGACAGGAGTTAACACTGAAGCTTTCTTT. It codes for CASIPGTGVNTEAFF.